These T cell receptor beta chains were read from a single sample in a study of blood T cell repertoires in COVID-19. Method: immunoSEQ multiplex PCR; TCRdb's copy keeps in-frame clones and lacks some. Of around 150,000 clones in the sample, 84% were seen once. The sequenced sample consisted of peripheral blood. The source of these receptors is a man aged 25-40 years with COVID-19, enrolled during active disease. Both conserved end residues are part of each CDR3. Each record gives: CDR3 DNA, CDR3 protein, J gene, CDR3 length, D gene, V gene, clone size. D genes are given only for firm matches. Clone size is shown for a subset of rows, as once, few, many or a class of expanded clone.

cdr3_nt: TGTGCCAGCAGTCCCAACCCGGGACAGGGAACGAGGGAGCTGTTTTTT
cdr3_aa: CASSPNPGQGTRELFF
j_call: TRBJ2-2
cdr3_length: 16
d_call: TRBD1
v_call: TRBV28
clone_size: NA

cdr3_nt: TGTGCCTGGACTAGGTGGGGGGGAGTGAACACTGAAGCTTTCTTT
cdr3_aa: CAWTRWGGVNTEAFF
j_call: TRBJ1-1
cdr3_length: 15
d_call: NA
v_call: TRBV30
clone_size: NA

cdr3_nt: TGTGCCAGCAGATACTCAGGGGCTGTGAACACTGAAGCTTTCTTT
cdr3_aa: CASRYSGAVNTEAFF
j_call: TRBJ1-1
cdr3_length: 15
d_call: NA
v_call: TRBV28
clone_size: NA

cdr3_nt: TGTGCCAGCAGCTTCCGGACTAGCATCAGCCACGAGCAGTACTTC
cdr3_aa: CASSFRTSISHEQYF
j_call: TRBJ2-7
cdr3_length: 15
d_call: TRBD2
v_call: TRBV5-6
clone_size: NA

cdr3_nt: TGTGCCAGCAGCCGGGGCGGGGCGGGAGAGGGTTACGAGCAGTACTTC
cdr3_aa: CASSRGGAGEGYEQYF
j_call: TRBJ2-7
cdr3_length: 16
d_call: TRBD2
v_call: TRBV7-2
clone_size: NA

cdr3_nt: TGTGCCAGCAGGGAAGGGACAGATTATAGCAATCAGCCCCAGCATTTT
cdr3_aa: CASREGTDYSNQPQHF
j_call: TRBJ1-5
cdr3_length: 16
d_call: TRBD1
v_call: TRBV27
clone_size: NA

cdr3_nt: TGTGCCAGCACCATCTCTGGGGCCAACGTCCTGACTTTC
cdr3_aa: CASTISGANVLTF
j_call: TRBJ2-6
cdr3_length: 13
d_call: NA
v_call: TRBV5-5
clone_size: NA

cdr3_nt: TGTGCCAGCAGCGGACAGATCAATCAGCCCCAGCATTTT
cdr3_aa: CASSGQINQPQHF
j_call: TRBJ1-5
cdr3_length: 13
d_call: NA
v_call: TRBV28
clone_size: NA

cdr3_nt: TGTGCCAGCAGTTCAAATACACACGGGTTCCCCTACGAGCAGTACTTC
cdr3_aa: CASSSNTHGFPYEQYF
j_call: TRBJ2-7
cdr3_length: 16
d_call: NA
v_call: TRBV28
clone_size: once

cdr3_nt: TGTGCCAGCAGTGCCGAGGCAGGGGGCAACTATGGCTACACCTTC
cdr3_aa: CASSAEAGGNYGYTF
j_call: TRBJ1-2
cdr3_length: 15
d_call: TRBD1
v_call: TRBV9
clone_size: NA

cdr3_nt: TGTGCCAGCAGCTCCGGGACAGGGTACACTGAAGCTTTCTTT
cdr3_aa: CASSSGTGYTEAFF
j_call: TRBJ1-1
cdr3_length: 14
d_call: TRBD1
v_call: TRBV7-6
clone_size: NA

cdr3_nt: TGTGCCAGCAGCACCCGACAGTCCCCCCAAGAGACCCAGTACTTC
cdr3_aa: CASSTRQSPQETQYF
j_call: TRBJ2-5
cdr3_length: 15
d_call: NA
v_call: TRBV4-2
clone_size: NA

cdr3_nt: TGTGCCAGCAGGAGACAGGGAGTCAATCAGCCCCAGCATTTT
cdr3_aa: CASRRQGVNQPQHF
j_call: TRBJ1-5
cdr3_length: 14
d_call: TRBD1
v_call: TRBV27
clone_size: NA

cdr3_nt: TGTGCCAGCAGTTTCGGCAATGAGCAGTTCTTC
cdr3_aa: CASSFGNEQFF
j_call: TRBJ2-1
cdr3_length: 11
d_call: NA
v_call: TRBV12-3/TRBV12-4
clone_size: NA

cdr3_nt: TGTGCCAGTGGGCGGGGCGGCAATCAGCCCCAGCATTTT
cdr3_aa: CASGRGGNQPQHF
j_call: TRBJ1-5
cdr3_length: 13
d_call: NA
v_call: TRBV19
clone_size: NA

cdr3_nt: TGTGCCATCCGGGACAGAGACACCGGGGAGCTGTTTTTT
cdr3_aa: CAIRDRDTGELFF
j_call: TRBJ2-2
cdr3_length: 13
d_call: TRBD1
v_call: TRBV10-3
clone_size: NA

cdr3_nt: TGTGCCAGCAGTTTAGGGGGGACAGTAGAGACCCAGTACTTC
cdr3_aa: CASSLGGTVETQYF
j_call: TRBJ2-5
cdr3_length: 14
d_call: NA
v_call: TRBV28
clone_size: NA

cdr3_nt: TGTGCCAGCAGTTACTCGATTTTGCGGGTAAACACTGAAGCTTTCTTT
cdr3_aa: CASSYSILRVNTEAFF
j_call: TRBJ1-1
cdr3_length: 16
d_call: NA
v_call: TRBV6-6
clone_size: NA

cdr3_nt: TGTGCCAGTAGTTCCTCGGGACAGGGGGCCGATCAGCCCCAGCATTTT
cdr3_aa: CASSSSGQGADQPQHF
j_call: TRBJ1-5
cdr3_length: 16
d_call: TRBD1
v_call: TRBV19
clone_size: NA

cdr3_nt: TGTGCCAGCAGCCAAGATCTGGCAGGGCCAGAGACCCAGTACTTC
cdr3_aa: CASSQDLAGPETQYF
j_call: TRBJ2-5
cdr3_length: 15
d_call: NA
v_call: TRBV3-1/TRBV3-2
clone_size: few

cdr3_nt: TGTGCCAGTAGTCGGGTAGACTATGGCTACACCTTC
cdr3_aa: CASSRVDYGYTF
j_call: TRBJ1-2
cdr3_length: 12
d_call: NA
v_call: TRBV19
clone_size: NA

cdr3_nt: TGTGCCAGCAGAAGCGCCACCGGGGAGCTGTTTTTT
cdr3_aa: CASRSATGELFF
j_call: TRBJ2-2
cdr3_length: 12
d_call: NA
v_call: TRBV9
clone_size: NA

cdr3_nt: TGTGCCAGCATGTGGGGGCGGACGGACACAGATACGCAGTATTTT
cdr3_aa: CASMWGRTDTDTQYF
j_call: TRBJ2-3
cdr3_length: 15
d_call: NA
v_call: TRBV6-5
clone_size: NA

cdr3_nt: TGTGCCAGCAGGAACCGGGACAGGGGACCTTTTCGGCGCGAGCAGTACTTC
cdr3_aa: CASRNRDRGPFRREQYF
j_call: TRBJ2-7
cdr3_length: 17
d_call: TRBD1
v_call: TRBV27
clone_size: once

cdr3_nt: TGTGCCAGCAGCGGCCCGGGACTAGCGATCTCCTACAATGAGCAGTTCTTC
cdr3_aa: CASSGPGLAISYNEQFF
j_call: TRBJ2-1
cdr3_length: 17
d_call: TRBD2
v_call: TRBV5-6
clone_size: once

cdr3_nt: TGTGCCAGTAGTTGGGGACGCGGGGGCACTGAAGCTTTCTTT
cdr3_aa: CASSWGRGGTEAFF
j_call: TRBJ1-1
cdr3_length: 14
d_call: NA
v_call: TRBV19
clone_size: NA

cdr3_nt: TGTGCCAGCAGTTTTCGGGCAGGGAATCAGCCCCAGCATTTT
cdr3_aa: CASSFRAGNQPQHF
j_call: TRBJ1-5
cdr3_length: 14
d_call: NA
v_call: TRBV6-5
clone_size: NA

cdr3_nt: TGTGCCAGCAGCTTAGGCGGGGGGTTGTACGAGCAGTACTTC
cdr3_aa: CASSLGGGLYEQYF
j_call: TRBJ2-7
cdr3_length: 14
d_call: TRBD2
v_call: TRBV5-4
clone_size: NA

cdr3_nt: TGTGCCAGCAGCTTGACAAGAAACACAGATACGCAGTATTTT
cdr3_aa: CASSLTRNTDTQYF
j_call: TRBJ2-3
cdr3_length: 14
d_call: NA
v_call: TRBV7-2
clone_size: NA

cdr3_nt: TGTGCCAGCAGCCTCCGACAGTATAGCAATCAGCCCCAGCATTTT
cdr3_aa: CASSLRQYSNQPQHF
j_call: TRBJ1-5
cdr3_length: 15
d_call: NA
v_call: TRBV7-2
clone_size: NA

cdr3_nt: TGTGCCAGCAGCCGGACAGGGAGCGGCGAAAAACTGTTTTTT
cdr3_aa: CASSRTGSGEKLFF
j_call: TRBJ1-4
cdr3_length: 14
d_call: TRBD1
v_call: TRBV6-5
clone_size: once

cdr3_nt: TGTGCCAGCAGTTACCCCTCACGACAGGGCAGCTACACCTTC
cdr3_aa: CASSYPSRQGSYTF
j_call: TRBJ1-2
cdr3_length: 14
d_call: TRBD1
v_call: TRBV6-2/TRBV6-3
clone_size: NA

cdr3_nt: TGTGCCAGTAGTCCAATGGGGTACAGGGTCCCCTCTGGAAACACCATATATTTT
cdr3_aa: CASSPMGYRVPSGNTIYF
j_call: TRBJ1-3
cdr3_length: 18
d_call: NA
v_call: TRBV19
clone_size: NA